Presented here are 13 T cell receptor beta chains from one specimen sequenced in a study of T cell responses to AZD1222 COVID-19 vaccine. The method was immunoSEQ multiplex PCR; TCRdb's version includes in-frame clones alone and lacks a portion of them. The profile covers about 93,000 clones, with approximately 83% appearing a single time and approximately 6.8% taken by the ten largest. The sequences come from peripheral blood, collected on day 0 of AZD1222 vaccination. These receptors were obtained from an adult in good health.

The rearrangement uses TRBV24-1 and TRBJ2-1, with TRBD1 matching 7 bases. Per germline, CDR1 KGHDR and CDR2 SFDVKD. CDR3 size: 12 residues. Trimming cost V 9 bases and J 4 bases; bases outside gene matches: 2. The CDR3 here is CATRDSYNEQFF. The CDR3 bases are TGTGCCACCCGGGACAGTTACAATGAGCAGTTCTTC.

V and J are TRBV19 and TRBJ1-5, with D uncertain. The V end was cut by 5 bases, the J end by 9 bases, with 14 bases between. The germline gives CDR1 LNHDA, CDR2 SQIVND (reference sequence). The CDR3 totals 13 residues. The CDR3 sequence: CASSARGRGPQHF. DNA of the CDR3: TGTGCCAGTAGTGCCAGAGGGCGGGGGCCCCAGCATTTT. Supplemented by reference TRBV19 and TRBJ1-5, the full variable domain reads DGGITQSPKYLFRKEGQNVTLSCEQNLNHDAMYWYRQDPGQGLRLIYYSQIVNDFQKGDIAEGYSVSREKKESFPLTVTSAQKNPTAFYLCASSARGRGPQHFGDGTRLSIL.

The chain couples TRBV12-3 or TRBV12-4 to TRBJ1-4, with D uncertain. The V end lost 3 bases, the J end lost 8 bases, and 10 bases lay between the germline ends. The length of the CDR3 is 13 residues. The CDR3, as DNA: TGTGCCAGCAGTTTCAATTACCCGGAAAAACTGTTTTTT. Protein sequence: CASSFNYPEKLFF.

The chain joins TRBV7-7 to TRBJ2-5, with 9 bases identical to TRBD1. V shed 5 bases and J 5 bases; nucleotides not matched to a gene: 9. Germline CDR1 is SSHAT and CDR2 is FNYEAQ (reference sequence). There are 15 residues in the CDR3. The CDR3 bases are TGTGCCAGCAGCCCCACCGGGACAGGGCCTGAGACCCAGTACTTC. Encoded protein: CASSPTGTGPETQYF.

In the case of this clone: This sample also contains other DNA sequences that code for the same CDR3. V gene TRBV5-4 combines with J gene TRBJ1-4, with 9 bases identical to TRBD1. This CDR3 has 14 residues. Germline values: CDR1 SGHNT, CDR2 YYREEE (reference sequence). Trimming at V came to 2 bases and at J to 8 bases, leaving 4 bases not matched to a gene. The CDR3 bases are TGTGCCAGCAGCTTACAGGGGGCTGCCGAAAAACTGTTTTTT. Its protein product is CASSLQGAAEKLFF.

The rearrangement uses TRBV6-6 and TRBJ2-1; 15 positions agree with TRBD2. Germline V CDR1 and CDR2: MNHNY, SVGAGI (reference sequence). The CDR3 has 22 residues. J was trimmed by 0 bases and V by 5 bases; bases with no gene match: 17. DNA of the CDR3: TGTGCCAGCAGTCACAGGCCATTGAGGACTAGCGGGAGGGGAGCCTCCTACAATGAGCAGTTCTTC. It specifies CASSHRPLRTSGRGASYNEQFF.

As for this clone: Within the sample, other DNA sequences also encode this same CDR3. V usage is TRBV12-3 or TRBV12-4 and J usage is TRBJ1-2; D gene unclear. The CDR3 totals 11 residues. With 3 bases removed from V and 5 bases from J, the gap between germline ends came to 4 bases. CDR3 coding DNA: TGTGCCAGCAGTTTGGGGTATGGCTACACCTTC. It yields the protein CASSLGYGYTF.

This chain links TRBV5-1 with TRBJ2-2, with 7 nucleotides matching TRBD1. The CDR3 is made up of 15 amino acids. J gave up 5 bases and V 1 base, and 5 bases lay outside the gene matches. Germline lookup yields CDR1 SGHRS and CDR2 YFSETQ. The CDR3 DNA is TGCGCCAGCAGCTTGCTGGGACAGAATACCGGGGAGCTGTTTTTT. Translated: CASSLLGQNTGELFF.

The chain links TRBV9 to TRBJ1-1; no clear D gene. V was cut by 4 bases and J by 0 bases, with 13 bases left in between. This CDR3 is 15 amino acids long. Germline loops: CDR1 SGDLS, CDR2 YYNGEE. CDR3 sequence (DNA): TGTGCCAGCAGCCCCCGGGGTCTCTTGAACACTGAAGCTTTCTTT. It specifies CASSPRGLLNTEAFF.

This chain joins TRBV3-1 (or the pseudogene TRBV3-2) and TRBJ1-1; D remains unclear. The CDR3 spans 14 residues. The germline CDR1 and CDR2 sequences are LGHDT and YNNKEL (reference sequence). Trimming shortened V by 6 bases and J by 5 bases, and 16 bases separated the two germline ends. The CDR3 here is CASRSSQRSTEAFF. CDR3 nucleotides: TGTGCCAGCAGGTCAAGCCAGAGAAGTACTGAAGCTTTCTTT.

V is TRBV9 and J is TRBJ2-5; D remains unclear. Trimming took 4 bases from V and 0 from J, leaving 13 bases between them. The germline CDR1 and CDR2 sequences are SGDLS and YYNGEE. This CDR3 is built from 15 residues. CDR3: CASSPRPENQETQYF. The CDR3 DNA reads as TGTGCCAGCAGCCCCAGGCCCGAGAACCAAGAGACCCAGTACTTC. Full variable domain (rest looked up from reference TRBV9 and TRBJ2-5): DSGVTQTPKHLITATGQRVTLRCSPRSGDLSVYWYQQSLDQGLQFLIQYYNGEERAKGNILERFSAQQFPDLHSELNLSSLELGDSALYFCASSPRPENQETQYFGPGTRLLVL.

This CDR3 reads CASSSNQQGNYGYTF. The DNA of the CDR3 is TGTGCCAGTAGTAGCAACCAACAGGGCAACTATGGCTACACCTTC. The J gene is TRBJ1-2, the V gene TRBV19, with a weak D call TRBD1 (6 bases). Trimming shortened V by 4 bases and J by 2 bases, and 14 bases separated the two germline ends. Per germline, CDR1 LNHDA and CDR2 SQIVND (reference sequence). The CDR3 is made up of 15 amino acids.

The V call is TRBV11-3, the J call TRBJ2-1; TRBD2 aligns across 9 bases. J lost 8 bases, V lost 5 bases, and 10 bases had no gene match. The germline V gene encodes CDR1 SGHNT and CDR2 YENEEA. The length of the CDR3 is 15 residues. CDR3 sequence: CASSQGGREGDEQFF. In DNA, the CDR3 is TGTGCCAGCAGCCAAGGTGGGCGGGAGGGTGATGAGCAGTTCTTC.